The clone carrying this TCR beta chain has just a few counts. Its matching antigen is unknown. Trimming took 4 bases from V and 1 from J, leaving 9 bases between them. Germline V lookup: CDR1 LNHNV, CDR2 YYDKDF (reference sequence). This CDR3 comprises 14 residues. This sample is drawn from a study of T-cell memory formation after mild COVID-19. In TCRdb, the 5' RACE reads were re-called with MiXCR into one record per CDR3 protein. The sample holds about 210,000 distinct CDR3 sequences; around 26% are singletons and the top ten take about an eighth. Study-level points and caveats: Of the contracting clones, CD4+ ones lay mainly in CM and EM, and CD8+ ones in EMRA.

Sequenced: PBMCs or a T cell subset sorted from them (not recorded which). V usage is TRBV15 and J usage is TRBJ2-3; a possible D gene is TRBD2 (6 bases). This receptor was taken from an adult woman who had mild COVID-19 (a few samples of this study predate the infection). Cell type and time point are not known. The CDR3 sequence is CATSTWEGTDTQYF. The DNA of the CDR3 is TGTGCCACCAGCACTTGGGAGGGCACAGATACGCAGTATTTT. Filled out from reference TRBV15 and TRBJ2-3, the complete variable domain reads DAMVIQNPRYQVTQFGKPVTLSCSQTLNHNVMYWYQQKSSQAPKLLFHYYDKDFNNEADTPDNFQSRRPNTSFCFLDIRSPGLGDTAMYLCATSTWEGTDTQYFGPGTRLTVL.